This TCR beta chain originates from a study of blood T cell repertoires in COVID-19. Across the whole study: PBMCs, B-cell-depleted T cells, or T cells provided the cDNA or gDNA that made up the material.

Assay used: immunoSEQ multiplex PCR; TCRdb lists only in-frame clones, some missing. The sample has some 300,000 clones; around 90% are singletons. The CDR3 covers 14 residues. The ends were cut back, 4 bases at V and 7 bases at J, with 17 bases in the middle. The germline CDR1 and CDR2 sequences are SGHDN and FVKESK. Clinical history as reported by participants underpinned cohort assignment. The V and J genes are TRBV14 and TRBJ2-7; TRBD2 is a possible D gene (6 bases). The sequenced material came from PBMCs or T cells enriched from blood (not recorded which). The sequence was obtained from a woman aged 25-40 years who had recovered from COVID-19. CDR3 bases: TGTGCCAGCAGCCCTCCTTTAGGGGCGGGGGAGCAGTACTTC. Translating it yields CASSPPLGAGEQYF.